Each of the 15 T cell receptor beta chains below was sequenced from the same sample in a study of a mutant IDH1 vaccine in newly diagnosed glioma. The time point was: week 47, end of study. Doses consisted of 300 ug of mutant IDH1 20-mer peptide each, paired with topical imiquimod. No antigens are known for them. TCRdb keeps only in-frame clones here, not all; method: immunoSEQ multiplex PCR. The repertoire includes tens of thousands of clones, roughly 80% of them detected once, and 3.8% sits in the top ten. The sequencing used PBMCs, collected from a glioma patient whose treatment included an IDH1 peptide vaccine. All receptors derive from a man in his thirties or forties with glioma.

The rearrangement links TRBV6-4 to TRBJ1-2, with a weak D call TRBD1 (6 bases). V was clipped by 0 bases and J by 8 bases, with 13 bases between them. Germline V gene data show CDR1 as MRHNA and CDR2 as SNTAGT. The CDR3 has 14 residues. The CDR3 DNA reads as TGTGCCAGCAGTGACTCGATAGGGGGACTCGGCTACACCTTC. Translating it yields CASSDSIGGLGYTF.

The rearrangement joins TRBV6-6 to TRBJ1-1; 7 bases match TRBD1. Germline CDR1 reads MNHNY; CDR2 reads SVGAGI (reference sequence). V trimming: 4 bases; J trimming: 4 bases; junction bases outside the gene matches: 0. This CDR3 comprises 12 residues. The CDR3 is CASSWDSTEAFF. DNA for the CDR3: TGTGCCAGCAGTTGGGACAGCACTGAAGCTTTCTTT.

The sample holds one count of this clone. CDR3: CASSMFASGGEEQYF. The CDR3 nucleotides read TGTGCCAGTAGTATGTTTGCTAGCGGGGGCGAAGAGCAGTACTTC. The chain uses TRBV19 and TRBJ2-7, with TRBD2 identical over 10 bases. Trimming at V came to 3 bases and at J to 7 bases, leaving 9 bases not matched to a gene. From germline, CDR1 is LNHDA and CDR2 SQIVND (reference sequence). The CDR3 is made up of 15 amino acids.

This chain links TRBV28 with TRBJ2-7; the D call may be TRBD1 or TRBD2 (5 bases each). The V gene lost 4 bases and the J gene lost 0 bases, with 10 bases spanning the gap. Germline V gene data show CDR1 as MDHEN and CDR2 as SYDVKM. The CDR3 has 14 residues. The chain's CDR3 is CASSSPGPSYEQYF. CDR3 nucleotide sequence: TGTGCCAGCAGTTCTCCGGGACCCTCCTACGAGCAGTACTTC.

The V gene is TRBV2, the J gene TRBJ1-4; D is possibly TRBD1 (5 bases). CDR1 and CDR2 (germline): SNHLY, FYNNEI. Trimming removed 2 bases at V and 7 bases at J, with 20 bases between. There are 17 residues in the CDR3. The CDR3 reads CASSEWGSRHLAEKLFF. In DNA form, the CDR3 reads TGTGCCAGCAGTGAATGGGGGTCGCGACATCTCGCTGAAAAACTGTTTTTT.

The rearrangement links TRBV28 to TRBJ1-4; tentatively, D is TRBD1 (6 bases). CDR3 length: 16 residues. Germline lookup yields CDR1 MDHEN and CDR2 SYDVKM. V lost 4 bases, J lost 7 bases, and 19 bases lay in between. The CDR3 here is CASSSGGSRRGEKLFF. The CDR3 region has the DNA TGTGCCAGCAGTTCGGGGGGCAGCCGAAGAGGTGAAAAACTGTTTTTT.

The chain employs TRBV18 and TRBJ1-6, with TRBD1 as a possible D gene (5 bases). Per germline, CDR1 KGHSH and CDR2 LQKENI. V was shortened by 3 bases and J by 1 base, with 25 bases between the two germline ends. The CDR3 is made up of 21 amino acids. The CDR3 here is CASSPRGDRPEMGSYNSPLHF. In DNA form, the CDR3 reads TGTGCCAGCTCACCGCGTGGGGACCGGCCCGAAATGGGGTCCTATAATTCACCCCTCCACTTT.

J is TRBJ1-1 and V is TRBV10-2, with D possibly matching TRBD1 (6 bases). Germline assignment: CDR1 WSHSY and CDR2 SAAADI. The V end was cut by 8 bases, the J end by 5 bases, with 15 bases between. This CDR3 has 13 amino acids. The CDR3 nucleotides read TGCGCCAGCGTCGTGGGGGGCGGTACTGAAGCTTTCTTT. Protein: CASVVGGGTEAFF.

This clone was seen a handful of times. The V call is TRBV2, the J call TRBJ1-1; 8 bases agree with TRBD1. Germline-derived CDR1 and CDR2 are SNHLY and FYNNEI. J gave up 4 bases and V 3 bases, and 4 bases lay outside the gene matches. The CDR3 is made up of 14 amino acids. CDR3 bases: TGTGCCAGCAGTGATGTCAGGGGGCGCACTGAAGCTTTCTTT. This gives the protein CASSDVRGRTEAFF.

V usage is TRBV18 and J usage is TRBJ2-7; the D gene is possibly TRBD2 (6 bases). This CDR3 is 14 amino acids long. V lost 2 bases, J lost 2 bases, and 10 bases lay in between. Germline CDR1 reads KGHSH; CDR2 reads LQKENI. The CDR3 nucleotides read TGTGCCAGCTCACCAGGGGGGTCACCCTACGAGCAGTACTTC. This sequence encodes CASSPGGSPYEQYF.

V and J are TRBV15 and TRBJ2-7; the D is unclear. V was cut by 4 bases and J by 3 bases, with 10 bases left in between. The germline V gene has CDR1 LNHNV and CDR2 YYDKDF (reference sequence). This CDR3 is built from 13 residues. The CDR3 bases are TGTGCCACCAGCAAGGGTCGAGTCTACGAGCAGTACTTC. It specifies CATSKGRVYEQYF.

This clone was observed a few times. This chain joins TRBV10-2 and TRBJ1-1, with D perhaps TRBD1 (5 bases). The germline V gene has CDR1 WSHSY and CDR2 SAAADI. The CDR3 extends over 15 amino acids. Trimming left V 8 bases short and J 3 bases short, with 19 bases between. The CDR3 nucleotides read TGCGCCAGCCCACGCGCGACCAAAGGGGACACTGAAGCTTTCTTT. It is translated as CASPRATKGDTEAFF.

The chain has TRBV9 and TRBJ2-7; D not resolved. Per the germline V gene, CDR1 is SGDLS and CDR2 is YYNGEE. The CDR3 totals 13 residues. V was shortened by 0 bases and J by 3 bases, with 7 bases between the two germline ends. The CDR3 DNA reads TGTGCCAGCAGCGTAGACACCTACTACGAGCAGTACTTC. Protein product: CASSVDTYYEQYF.

The rearrangement links TRBV7-8 to TRBJ2-7; 7 nucleotides agree with TRBD1. From germline, CDR1 is SGHVS and CDR2 FQNEAQ. Trimming at V came to 4 bases and at J to 0 bases, leaving 12 bases not matched to a gene. CDR3 size: 17 residues. Here the CDR3 reads CASSSVLYRDSSYEQYF. Written as DNA, the CDR3 is TGTGCCAGCAGCTCGGTGTTGTATCGGGACAGCTCCTACGAGCAGTACTTC. Looking up the rest from reference TRBV7-8 and TRBJ2-7 gives the full variable domain: GAGVSQSPRYKVAKRGQDVALRCDPISGHVSLFWYQQALGQGPEFLTYFQNEAQLDKSGLPSDRFFAERPEGSVSTLKIQRTQQEDSAVYLCASSSVLYRDSSYEQYFGPGTRLTVT.

V is TRBV5-6 and J is TRBJ2-3; a weak D match, TRBD2 (5 bases). The CDR3 is 15 amino acids. V shed 0 bases and J shed 0 bases, with 8 bases lying between them. Germline assignment: CDR1 SGHDT and CDR2 YYEEEE. The CDR3 DNA is TGTGCCAGCAGCTTGGTAGGGAGTAGCACAGATACGCAGTATTTT. Protein: CASSLVGSSTDTQYF.